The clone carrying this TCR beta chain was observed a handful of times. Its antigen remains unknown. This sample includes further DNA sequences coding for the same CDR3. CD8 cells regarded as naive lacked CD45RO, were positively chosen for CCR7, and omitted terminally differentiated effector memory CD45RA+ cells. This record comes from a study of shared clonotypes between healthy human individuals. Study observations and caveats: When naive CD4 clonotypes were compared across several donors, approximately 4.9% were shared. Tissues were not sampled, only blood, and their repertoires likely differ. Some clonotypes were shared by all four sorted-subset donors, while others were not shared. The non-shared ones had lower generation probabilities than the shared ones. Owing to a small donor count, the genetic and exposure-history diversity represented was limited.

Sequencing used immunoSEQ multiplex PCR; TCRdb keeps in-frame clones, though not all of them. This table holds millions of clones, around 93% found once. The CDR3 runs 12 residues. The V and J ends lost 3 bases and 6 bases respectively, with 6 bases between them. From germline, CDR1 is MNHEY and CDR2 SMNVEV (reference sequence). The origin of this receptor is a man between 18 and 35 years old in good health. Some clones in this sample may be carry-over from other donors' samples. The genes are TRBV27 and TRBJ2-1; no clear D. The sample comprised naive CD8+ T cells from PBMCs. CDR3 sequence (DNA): TGTGCCAGCAGTTTGTGGGGCAATGAGCAGTTCTTC. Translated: CASSLWGNEQFF.